This T cell receptor beta chain is from a study of beta chain features in type 1 diabetes (dated by TCRdb to 2017 to 2018). Background for the entire study: Patients and healthy donors did not differ in mean age, gender distribution, total cell number or subset yield. A total of under 140,000,000 sorted cells were examined across all samples, and the number of cells per subset was strongly correlated with RNA yield. Regulatory and stem cell-like memory subsets were isolated from only 8 patients and 8 healthy donors, whereas naive and central memory subsets came from all 30 or so donors. In the study, TCRB repertoires of sorted circulating CD4+ T cell subsets from recently diagnosed type 1 diabetes patients were compared with those of matched healthy donors. General study outcomes and caveats: At VDJ recombination sites, patients with type 1 diabetes made fewer insertions and deleted more nucleotides, a pattern implying thymic rearrangement abnormalities. HLA sub-analyses involved small numbers of individuals, so any influence of HLA type on TCRB rearrangement remained unresolved. Naive, central memory and regulatory TCRB repertoires appeared to be more similar among patients than among healthy donors. Type 1 diabetes patients showed a moderate but significant shortening of TCRB CDR3 length in all four CD4+ subsets. Sequencing cDNA rather than genomic DNA could over-represent highly expressing activated cells, although activation and CD3 levels did not differ between groups. Shorter templates might be favored by PCR, yet because patient and control samples were amplified and corrected together, any such skew would affect both groups equally.

The High Capacity cDNA Reverse Transcription Kit was used to reverse transcribe all of the isolated RNA, meaning that expressed TCRB transcripts were what got sequenced. Deep immunoSEQ sequencing was applied to naive, central memory and regulatory T cell samples, giving an average of around 3.8 million total reads per sample. Sorted cells were lysed in RLT buffer and RNA was extracted with DNase-treated RNeasy Micro or Mini kits, depending on cell number. Each cell subset was processed separately to prevent cross-contamination, with patient and healthy donor samples processed together. Using the immunoSEQ multiplex PCR, TCRB sequences were amplified from cDNA into 87-bp fragments spanning the CDR3 region. The amplicons were sequenced using the Illumina HiSeq platform. Per the original workflow: Synthetic template baselines were used to correct PCR bias computationally, reads within Hamming distance 2 were collapsed, and singletons that could not be merged were discarded. By aligning reads against IMGT, V, D and J genes, CDR3 length, and insertions or deletions at six rearrangement sites were assigned. Clonotype counts were normalized to sorted cell number within each subset before computing true diversity and Gini coefficients with the tcR R package. The overlap coefficient, calculated on TCRB nucleotide sequences, was used to quantify repertoire sharing. Out-of-frame TCRB sequences from naive cells were analyzed as a proxy for the pre-selection repertoire. In its TCRdb copy, this immuneACCESS table keeps in-frame sequences only and misses some clones. Where compared with another copy, unresolved V genes explain less than half of these, and the others have no known cause. V and J calls and clone size are those listed in that table; D and trimming were worked out from the DNA. This sample holds some 250,000 clones; around 14% were observed only once. In total, the top ten clones hold 0.015% to 0.02% of the sample.

From the germline V gene, CDR1 is KGHSH and CDR2 is LQKENI. Trimming removed 4 bases from V and 6 bases from J, leaving 4 bases between the germline ends. The CDR3 goes from the cysteine to the phenylalanine over 11 residues. The CDR3 DNA has 33 bases and is translated from base 1. A single peripheral blood draw of about 116 mL on average was collected from each donor into heparinised tubes. A BD FACSAria II was used to sort naive, central memory, regulatory and stem cell-like memory CD4+ T cells with a panel that included CD45RO, CCR7, CD25, CD127, CD95 and CD27. A purity above 95% was achieved for all sorted populations. PBMCs were isolated right away by Lymphoprep density gradient centrifugation and were stained directly, without culture. So that batch effects would be minimized, each experiment stained and sorted samples in pairs, pairing one healthy donor with one patient. As concerns this clone: Its antigen is still unknown. No base quality information exists; no much larger clone differs at one position.

This receptor chain uses TRBV18 and TRBJ2-1; the D gene identity is not certain. Sequencing used naive CD4+ T cells from blood. Taken with the paper, the label for cell subset or site translates to: true naive CD4+ T cells. The sequence was collected from a young man with type 1 diabetes. Read as DNA, the sequence is TGTGCCAGCTCACTCGGCAATGAGCAGTTCTTC. Its protein reads: CASSLGNEQFF.